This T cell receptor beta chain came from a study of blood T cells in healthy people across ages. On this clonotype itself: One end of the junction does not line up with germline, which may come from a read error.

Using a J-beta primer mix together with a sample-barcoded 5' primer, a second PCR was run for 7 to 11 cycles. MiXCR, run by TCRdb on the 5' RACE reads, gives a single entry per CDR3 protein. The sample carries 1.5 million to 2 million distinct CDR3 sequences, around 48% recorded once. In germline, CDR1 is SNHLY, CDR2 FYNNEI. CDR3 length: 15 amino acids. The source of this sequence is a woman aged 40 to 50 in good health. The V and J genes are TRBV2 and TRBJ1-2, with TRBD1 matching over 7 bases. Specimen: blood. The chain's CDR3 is CASSDRAGGNYGYIF. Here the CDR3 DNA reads TGTGCCAGCAGTGACAGGGCAGGGGGGAACTATGGCTACATCTTC.